What follows are 12 T cell receptor beta chains derived from one specimen sequenced in a study of blood T cells in healthy people across ages. A J-beta primer mix and a sample-barcoded 5' primer were used in a second PCR of roughly 7 to 12 cycles. TCRdb used MiXCR to reprocess the 5' RACE reads, holding one entry per CDR3 protein. The sample contains some 730,000 distinct CDR3 sequences, about 20% of which appear only once. Sequencing was done on a sample of blood. These receptors were taken from a man aged 65 to 85 in good health.

This clonotype came up a few times. The rearrangement links TRBV6-6 to TRBJ1-2; 7 nucleotides match TRBD1. V dropped 7 bases and J dropped 8; count of bases not matched to a gene: 13. Germline V gene sequence: CDR1 MNHNY, CDR2 SVGAGI (reference sequence). CDR3 length equals 14 residues. The CDR3 DNA is TGTGCCAGCACGACGCGAGTCAACAGGGGCGGCTACACCTTC. Protein: CASTTRVNRGGYTF.

CDR3 loop: CSAILGGRTDTQYF. In nucleotides, the CDR3 is TGCAGCGCCATTTTAGGCGGGAGGACAGATACGCAGTATTTT. The chain combines TRBV29-1 with TRBJ2-3; 8 bases fit TRBD2. Trimming took 7 bases from V and 3 from J; bases not matched to a gene: 9. Germline loops: CDR1 SQVTM, CDR2 ANQGSEA. This CDR3 spans 14 amino acids.

A note on this clonotype: Because it lacks the conserved phenylalanine or tryptophan at the end, this CDR3 is likely a read error. J is TRBJ2-1 and V is TRBV20-1; D unclear. The V end lost 3 bases, the J end lost 6 bases, and 21 bases lay between the germline ends. This CDR3 contains 16 residues. CDR1 and CDR2 from the germline V gene are DFQATT and SNEGSKA (reference sequence). CDR3 loop: CSASAFYAAHRNEQFL. The CDR3, as DNA: TGCAGTGCTAGCGCCTTCTATGCGGCCCACCGCAATGAGCAGTTCCTC.

There are a few counts of this clonotype. V is TRBV5-1 and J is TRBJ1-1, with 8 bases lining up with TRBD1. Trimming removed 5 bases from V and 5 bases from J; junction bases left unmatched: 8. In germline, CDR1 is SGHRS, CDR2 YFSETQ. The CDR3 length is 14 residues. CDR3 residues: CASSSPTGVTEAFF. CDR3 sequence (DNA): TGCGCCAGCAGTTCGCCGACAGGGGTTACTGAAGCTTTCTTT.

This clonotype was seen just once. The junction and the germline gene differ at one end; a read error may be behind it. The chain carries TRBV6-5 and TRBJ2-1; TRBD1 matches 8 bases. CDR1 and CDR2 from the germline V gene are MNHEY and SVGAGI. This CDR3 is built from 16 residues. The CDR3, as DNA: TGTGCCAGCAGTTACGTACAGGGGGGCCTCTACATTGAGCAGTTCTTC. Its protein is CASSYVQGGLYIEQFF.

This clonotype has just a few counts. The rearrangement uses TRBV28 and TRBJ2-1; D unresolved. The J call may be wrong; the DNA end is better matched by TRBJ2-7. The CDR3 is 14 amino acids. The V gene's germline CDR1 is MDHEN and CDR2 SYDVKM. In DNA, the CDR3 is TGTGCCAGCAGTCTACCTCGGCCCCGCGACGAGCAGTACTTC. Amino acids: CASSLPRPRDEQYF.

The gene calls are TRBV6-6 and TRBJ2-1, with D possibly TRBD2 on 6 matching bases. V was trimmed by 2 bases and J by 13 bases, leaving 15 bases between them. This CDR3 spans 13 amino acids. Germline V gives CDR1 MNHNY, CDR2 SVGAGI (reference sequence). The CDR3 loop reads CASSYDSGEFQFF. DNA of the CDR3: TGTGCCAGCAGTTACGATTCGGGAGAGTTTCAGTTCTTC.

There are a few counts of this clonotype. The chain has TRBV6-2 or TRBV6-3 and TRBJ2-3; no definite D call. Germline assignment: CDR1 MNHEY and CDR2 SVGEGT. This CDR3 is 14 amino acids long. V shed 6 bases and J shed 0 bases, with 10 bases lying between them. In DNA form, the CDR3 reads TGTGCCAGCAGATGGACGACTAGCACAGATACGCAGTATTTT. Amino acids: CASRWTTSTDTQYF.

The V gene is TRBV7-2, the J gene TRBJ1-2; D remains unclear. With 5 bases removed from V and 4 bases from J, the gap between germline ends came to 11 bases. Per germline, CDR1 SGHTA and CDR2 FQGNSA. The CDR3 has 13 amino acids. This chain's CDR3 is CASSPATLYGYTF. In DNA form, the CDR3 reads TGTGCCAGCAGCCCCGCGACCCTCTATGGCTACACCTTC.

The chain links TRBV6-1 to TRBJ2-7; TRBD2 matches at 16 bases. Germline-derived CDR1 and CDR2 are MNHNS and SASEGT. V shed 11 bases, J shed 5 bases, and the junction held 21 bases outside the gene matches. The CDR3 runs 19 residues. The CDR3 region has the DNA TGTGCCGGACCATCTCCCGGGACTAGCGGGAGGGAGGCTCTAAACGAGCAGTACGTC. Protein product: CAGPSPGTSGREALNEQYV.

This clonotype was counted a few times. The J gene is TRBJ1-2, the V gene TRBV6-2 or TRBV6-3; D is ambiguous. The germline CDR1 and CDR2 sequences are MNHEY and SVGEGT. The CDR3 totals 13 residues. Trimming removed 6 bases at V and 1 base at J, with 9 bases between. DNA of the CDR3: TGTGCCAGCAGCCCGGGTTATAACTATGGCTACACCTTC. This codes for CASSPGYNYGYTF.

The rearrangement links TRBV6-6 to TRBJ2-7; no definite D call. Germline V lookup: CDR1 MNHNY, CDR2 SVGAGI (reference sequence). The CDR3 extends over 15 amino acids. V gave up 6 bases and J gave up 2 bases, with 17 bases separating them. Here the CDR3 DNA reads TGTGCCAGCAGACCCTCACTGGATGCAACCTACGAGCAGTACGTC. Translation: CASRPSLDATYEQYV.